The clone carrying this T cell receptor beta chain was seen a few times. These data originate in a study of cytomegalovirus exposure and HLA in healthy donors. PCR was performed using 60 Vbeta and 13 Jbeta primers. Clones were read by immunoSEQ multiplex PCR, and TCRdb kept only the in-frame ones, dropping some. The table includes about 98,000 clones, roughly 70% detected once. The ends were cut back, 4 bases at V and 0 bases at J, with 13 bases in the middle. The germline V gene encodes CDR1 GTSNPN and CDR2 SVGIG (reference sequence). CDR3 length: 15 amino acids. V usage is TRBV30 and J usage is TRBJ1-3; possible D gene TRBD1, 5 bases. The sample taken for sequencing was PBMCs. The sequence came from a male donor in good health and CMV-seronegative. The CDR3 DNA reads TGTGCCTGGAAGGAACGGGGACTCTCTGGAAACACCATATATTTT. Its protein is CAWKERGLSGNTIYF.